The T cell receptor beta chain described here comes from a study of CD8 T cells in ankylosing spondylitis. Study-level points and caveats: There was a TCR beta motif, made of several highly homologous variants, that appeared characteristic of ankylosing spondylitis blood. Clones linked with disease were CD8+ and fairly uncommon in the peripheral blood. Earlier reports found some motif variants in synovial fluid and blood in reactive arthritis. Disease-associated clones were reportedly significantly overrepresented in matched ankylosing spondylitis synovial fluid.

This CDR3 has 14 amino acids. Germline lookup yields CDR1 SEHNR and CDR2 FQNEAQ (reference sequence). V was trimmed by 5 bases and J by 5 bases, leaving 13 bases between them. To note about this clonotype: The target antigen is unknown.

Scientists made TCR beta libraries using quantitative 5'-RACE with molecular barcodes. TCRdb re-called the 5' RACE reads through MiXCR, storing one row per CDR3 protein. This table holds around 890,000 distinct CDR3 sequences, over 9.5% found once. Sequenced sample: blood, either unsorted or a sorted T cell fraction (not recorded which). This rearrangement joins TRBV7-9 to TRBJ2-4; tentatively, D is TRBD1 or TRBD2 (5 bases each). The receptor was derived from a male donor with ankylosing spondylitis. CDR3 sequence (DNA): TGTGCCAGCAGCGCATCCGGGGCCCAAAACATTCAGTACTTC. Its protein product is CASSASGAQNIQYF.